Listed below are T cell receptor beta chains from one sample, sequenced in a study of cytomegalovirus exposure and HLA in healthy donors. The method was immunoSEQ multiplex PCR; TCRdb's version includes in-frame clones alone and lacks a portion of them. Among 150,000 to 200,000 clones listed, roughly 80% were seen once. The sample comprised PBMCs. All receptors come from a human donor in good health. The CDR3 runs from the conserved cysteine through the conserved F or W. D genes are given only for firm matches. Part of the rows lack a size; the others show once, few, many or a class for expanded clones.

once | TRBJ2-5 | 12 | TRBV2 | . | CASSDQRETQYF | TGTGCCAGCAGTGATCAGCGGGAGACCCAGTACTTC
once | TRBJ1-2 | 11 | TRBV19 | . | CAIGNPSGYTF | TGTGCCATCGGGAATCCCAGTGGCTACACCTTC
. | TRBJ2-5 | 14 | TRBV4-3 | . | CASSQDRGRETQYF | TGCGCCAGCAGCCAAGATAGGGGCCGGGAGACCCAGTACTTC
. | TRBJ1-2 | 14 | TRBV11-3 | TRBD1 | CASSPRGPGYGYTF | TGTGCCAGCAGCCCCAGGGGGCCGGGTTATGGCTACACCTTC
. | TRBJ2-2 | 17 | TRBV7-9 | TRBD2 | CASSLGRGGSIAGELFF | TGTGCCAGCAGCTTGGGACGGGGGGGCAGTATCGCCGGGGAGCTGTTTTTT
. | TRBJ1-4 | 13 | TRBV29-1 | . | CSADAGAGEKLFF | TGCAGCGCCGATGCGGGGGCGGGTGAAAAACTGTTTTTT
once | TRBJ2-5 | 14 | TRBV6-6 | . | CASSPGSGVETQYF | TGTGCCAGCAGTCCCGGGAGTGGCGTGGAGACCCAGTACTTC
. | TRBJ1-5 | 12 | TRBV19 | . | CASTGGNQPQHF | TGTGCCAGTACTGGGGGCAACCAGCCCCAGCATTTT
. | TRBJ2-3 | 15 | TRBV27 | TRBD2 | CASSLLRGGVDTQYF | TGTGCCAGCAGTTTATTACGGGGGGGCGTAGATACGCAGTATTTT
. | TRBJ1-2 | 18 | TRBV4-1 | TRBD1 | CASSERTTGGLWNYGYTF | TGCGCCAGCAGCGAACGTACGACAGGGGGCCTTTGGAACTATGGCTACACCTTC